These 24 T cell receptor beta chains came from one sample sequenced in a study. TCRdb recomputed calls from the RT-PCR reads with MiXCR, one row per CDR3 protein. The table shows about 680,000 distinct CDR3 sequences, with more than 13% occurring only once. The sample was memory CD4+ T cells from blood. These receptors all come from a female donor in good health, serving as a healthy control.

This clonotype was seen only a few times. The chain recombines TRBV4-3 with TRBJ2-7, with TRBD1 matching over 8 bases. V trimming: 2 bases; J trimming: 4 bases; junction bases outside the gene matches: 7. In germline, CDR1 is LGHNA, CDR2 YSLEER. This CDR3 spans 15 amino acids. The CDR3 nucleotides read TGCGCCAGCAGCCAACTGACAGGGGCCGAGTACGAGCAGTACTTC. Its protein is CASSQLTGAEYEQYF.

CDR3 nucleotide sequence: TGTGCCAGCAGCTTAGAATTTAACAACAATGAGCAGTTCTTC. Amino acid sequence: CASSLEFNNNEQFF. The chain employs TRBV11-2 and TRBJ2-1; D not certain. CDR1 and CDR2 from the germline V gene are SGHAT and FQNNGV. This CDR3 contains 14 residues. V shed 0 bases and J shed 5 bases, with 8 bases lying between them.

The rearrangement uses TRBV20-1 and TRBJ2-7; 10 bases match TRBD1. V dropped 0 bases and J dropped 5; count of bases not matched to a gene: 10. The germline gives CDR1 DFQATT, CDR2 SNEGSKA (reference sequence). CDR3 length equals 16 residues. The CDR3 loop reads CSARDSGTGAVDEQYF. The DNA for the CDR3 is TGCAGTGCTAGAGATTCAGGGACAGGGGCGGTGGACGAGCAGTACTTC.

The chain combines TRBV7-2 with TRBJ2-3; perhaps TRBD1 as D (6 bases). Germline CDR1 reads SGHTA; CDR2 reads FQGNSA. The CDR3 consists of 16 residues. Trimming left V 5 bases short and J 3 bases short, with 18 bases between. The CDR3 region is CASSAMSGDGTDTQYF. CDR3 DNA sequence: TGTGCCAGCAGCGCCATGTCAGGGGACGGGACAGATACGCAGTATTTT.

This chain joins TRBV7-3 and TRBJ2-1; 8 bases fit TRBD1. Germline lookup yields CDR1 SGHTA and CDR2 FQGTGA. CDR3 length: 17 residues. The junction had 9 bases not matched to a gene; V was cut back by 0 bases and J by 5 bases. In nucleotides, the CDR3 is TGTGCCAGCAGCTTAACAGTTACAGGGGGATTGAACAATGAGCAGTTCTTC. It codes for CASSLTVTGGLNNEQFF.

This sequence joins TRBV20-1 and TRBJ2-7; D ambiguous. Trimming left V 0 bases short and J 4 bases short, with 22 bases between. This CDR3 is built from 17 residues. From germline, CDR1 is DFQATT and CDR2 SNEGSKA (reference sequence). CDR3 protein: CSARDRARLPPSYEQYF. CDR3 nucleotides: TGCAGTGCTAGAGATCGAGCGCGACTCCCGCCCTCTTACGAGCAGTACTTC.

This clonotype was counted only a few times. CDR3 sequence (DNA): TGTGCCAGCAGTCCCTTTTTACAGCGGAACACAGATACGCAGTATTTT. Its protein is CASSPFLQRNTDTQYF. The rearrangement links TRBV27 to TRBJ2-3, with D possibly being TRBD2 (5 bases). This CDR3 has 16 residues. The ends were cut back, 5 bases at V and 2 bases at J, with 17 bases in the middle. CDR1 and CDR2 (germline): MNHEY, SMNVEV (reference sequence).

About this clonotype: Given a much more abundant clone one base away, this may be a read error. This chain connects TRBV29-1 to TRBJ1-5, with 9 positions matching TRBD1. The CDR3 sequence is 15 residues long. Germline V gene data show CDR1 as SQVTM and CDR2 as ANQGSEA. The CDR3 DNA reads TGCAGCGTAGCTACAGGGGGCCACGGCAATCAGCCCCGGCATTTT. Amino acid sequence: CSVATGGHGNQPRHF.

There are a few counts of this clonotype. The gene calls are TRBV3-1 and TRBJ2-5, with 9 positions matching TRBD2. V lost 4 bases to trimming and J lost 1 base; unmatched junction nucleotides: 4. Germline V lookup: CDR1 LGHDT, CDR2 YNNKEL (reference sequence). This CDR3 has 15 residues. The CDR3 spells CASSPMRGGQETQYF. The DNA of the CDR3 is TGTGCCAGCAGCCCCATGCGGGGGGGCCAAGAGACCCAGTACTTC.

The chain couples TRBV29-1 to TRBJ2-7; TRBD1 agrees at 7 bases. V was pared by 5 bases and J by 8 bases, with 3 bases of the junction left unmatched. The CDR3 consists of 10 residues. Germline CDR1 and CDR2: SQVTM and ANQGSEA. The CDR3 sequence is CSVLQGQQYF. In DNA form, the CDR3 reads TGCAGCGTTCTACAGGGGCAGCAGTACTTC.

This clonotype was counted a few times. J is TRBJ1-1 and V is TRBV9; D call uncertain. The CDR3 runs 13 residues. Trimming took off 4 bases at V and 10 bases at J, with 17 bases between the two ends. The germline V gene encodes CDR1 SGDLS and CDR2 YYNGEE. CDR3 amino acids: CASSPTEVGAAFF. CDR3 DNA: TGTGCCAGCAGCCCTACCGAGGTGGGTGCAGCTTTCTTT.

This chain links TRBV5-5 with TRBJ1-2; no firm D call. Germline-derived CDR1 and CDR2 are SGHKS and YYEKEE (reference sequence). V was trimmed by 0 bases and J by 1 base, leaving 10 bases between them. CDR3 size: 15 residues. The CDR3 reads CASSLVPEGNYGYTF. In nucleotides, the CDR3 is TGTGCCAGCAGCTTGGTACCCGAGGGTAACTATGGCTACACCTTC.

The chain links TRBV6-2 or TRBV6-3 to TRBJ2-2, with D uncertain. This CDR3 contains 14 residues. Trimming took off 6 bases at V and 3 bases at J, with 11 bases between the two ends. Germline V gene lookup returns CDR1 MNHEY and CDR2 SVGEGT. The CDR3 coding sequence is TGTGCCAGCAGCTCCCATCAATACACCGGGGAGCTGTTTTTT. Its translation is CASSSHQYTGELFF.

There are a few counts of this clonotype. The CDR3 is CASSLGRDGGYTF. In DNA form, the CDR3 reads TGTGCCAGCAGCCTAGGAAGGGATGGGGGCTACACCTTC. The chain couples TRBV7-2 to TRBJ1-2; D uncertain. V lost 5 bases, J lost 8 bases, and 15 bases lay in between. The CDR3 is 13 amino acids. Germline-derived CDR1 and CDR2 are SGHTA and FQGNSA.

Ten or more counts support this clonotype. CDR3 DNA: TGTGCCAGCAGTTCCCCAACGGGACTGCTGCAGTTCTTC. As protein: CASSSPTGLLQFF. V is TRBV6-6 and J is TRBJ2-1, with D perhaps TRBD2 (6 bases). CDR3 size: 13 residues. Germline V gene data show CDR1 as MNHNY and CDR2 as SVGAGI (reference sequence). V was clipped by 4 bases and J by 12 bases, with 16 bases between them.

In its sample, this clonotype was seen many times. The J gene is TRBJ2-2, the V gene TRBV6-5, with D perhaps matching TRBD2 (6 bases). Between the trimmed V and J ends, which lost 0 bases and 3 bases, there was a span of 11 bases. This CDR3 region has 16 residues. CDR1 is MNHEY, CDR2 SVGAGI, per germline. The CDR3 DNA reads TGTGCCAGCAGTTACTCGGCTAGCGTGGACACCGGGGAGCTGTTTTTT. Residues: CASSYSASVDTGELFF.

The V call is TRBV6-5, the J call TRBJ1-3, with a tentative D call TRBD1 (5 bases). Germline V gene sequence: CDR1 MNHEY, CDR2 SVGAGI. Trimming pared 6 bases from V and 4 bases from J, leaving 10 bases between. CDR3 length: 13 amino acids. CDR3 DNA sequence: TGTGCCAGCAGATTCGGGGCCGGAAACACCATATATTTT. Its protein product is CASRFGAGNTIYF.

This clonotype has just a few counts. The chain is built from TRBV3-1 and TRBJ1-6; D may be TRBD1 (5 bases). Germline V gene sequence: CDR1 LGHDT, CDR2 YNNKEL (reference sequence). V gave up 0 bases and J gave up 7 bases, with 10 bases separating them. This CDR3 spans 15 amino acids. CDR3 sequence: CASSQDPGYNSPLHF. The DNA for the CDR3 is TGTGCCAGCAGCCAAGATCCAGGGTACAATTCACCCCTCCACTTT.

This clonotype showed up just a few times. CDR3 sequence: CASSQGRTEFYEQYF. The CDR3 coding sequence is TGTGCCAGCAGCCAGGGTAGGACCGAGTTCTACGAGCAGTACTTC. The chain joins TRBV3-1 to TRBJ2-7; D ambiguous. Trimming removed 3 bases from V and 3 bases from J, with 15 bases in between. Per the germline V gene, CDR1 is LGHDT and CDR2 is YNNKEL (reference sequence). The CDR3 is 15 residues long.

This clonotype was seen only a few times. This chain uses TRBV15 with TRBJ1-2; possible D gene TRBD1, 6 bases. The germline CDR1 and CDR2 sequences are LNHNV and YYDKDF (reference sequence). This CDR3 region has 15 residues. Trimming shortened V by 0 bases and J by 5 bases, and 13 bases separated the two germline ends. The CDR3 coding sequence is TGTGCCACCAGCAGAGATCTGGACAGAAGATATGGCTACACCTTC. Translated: CATSRDLDRRYGYTF.

CDR3 residues: CSARDRGLVNTGELFF. The CDR3 coding sequence is TGCAGTGCTCGGGACAGGGGGCTCGTGAACACCGGGGAGCTGTTTTTT. The V and J genes are TRBV20-1 and TRBJ2-2, with TRBD1 matching 12 bases. The CDR3 spans 16 residues. CDR1 DFQATT and CDR2 SNEGSKA come from the germline V gene (reference sequence). Germline trimming cut 5 bases from V and 1 base from J; bases unmatched to any gene: 5.

The chain has TRBV5-1 and TRBJ2-3; 10 nucleotides line up with TRBD2. V shed 0 bases and J 0 bases; nucleotides not matched to a gene: 4. Germline-derived CDR1 and CDR2 are SGHRS and YFSETQ. The CDR3 has 17 amino acids. Here the CDR3 reads CASSLVAGGPSTDTQYF. For the CDR3, the DNA is TGCGCCAGCAGCTTGGTAGCGGGAGGCCCAAGCACAGATACGCAGTATTTT.

A few counts support this clonotype. The genes are TRBV10-3 and TRBJ2-1; 8 nucleotides match TRBD1. This CDR3 spans 15 amino acids. V trimming: 11 bases; J trimming: 0 bases; junction bases outside the gene matches: 9. Germline values: CDR1 ENHRY, CDR2 SYGVKD. CDR3: CASGTGQSSYNEQFF. In nucleotides, the CDR3 is TGTGCCTCCGGGACAGGTCAAAGCTCCTACAATGAGCAGTTCTTC.

The chain couples TRBV20-1 to TRBJ1-1, with 7 bases fitting TRBD1. CDR1 and CDR2 (germline): DFQATT, SNEGSKA (reference sequence). V lost 1 base and J lost 7; bases outside the gene matches: 3. CDR3 length equals 12 residues. The CDR3 is CSARVGQDEAFF. The CDR3 nucleotides are TGCAGTGCTAGAGTAGGACAGGATGAAGCTTTCTTT.